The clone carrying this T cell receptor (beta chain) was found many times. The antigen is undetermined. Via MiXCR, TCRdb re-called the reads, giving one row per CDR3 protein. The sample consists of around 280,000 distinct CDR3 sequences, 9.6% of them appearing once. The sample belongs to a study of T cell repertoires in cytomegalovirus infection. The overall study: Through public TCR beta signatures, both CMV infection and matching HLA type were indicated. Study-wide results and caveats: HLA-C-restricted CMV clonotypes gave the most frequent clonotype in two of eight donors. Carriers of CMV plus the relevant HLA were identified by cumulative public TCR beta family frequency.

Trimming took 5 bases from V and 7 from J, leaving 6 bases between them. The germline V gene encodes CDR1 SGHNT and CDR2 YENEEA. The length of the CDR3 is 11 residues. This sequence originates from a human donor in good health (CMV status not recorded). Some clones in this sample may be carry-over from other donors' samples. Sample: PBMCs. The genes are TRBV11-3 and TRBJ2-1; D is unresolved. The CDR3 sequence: CASSQTNEQFF. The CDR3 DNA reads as TGTGCCAGCAGCCAGACTAATGAGCAGTTCTTC.